This TCR beta chain was observed in a study of T-cell memory formation after mild COVID-19. Germline-derived CDR1 and CDR2 are SGDLS and YYNGEE. Trimming took 0 bases from V and 3 from J, leaving 12 bases between them. The CDR3 is 16 amino acids. In this sample, this clonotype turned up a few times. MiXCR, run by TCRdb on the 5' RACE reads, gives a single entry per CDR3 protein. The data hold fewer than 250,000 distinct CDR3 sequences, with roughly a tenth observed a single time. The chain links TRBV9 to TRBJ2-2; no definite D call. The sample comprised PBMCs or a T cell subset sorted from them (not recorded which). The receptor was derived from a man younger than 35 who had mild COVID-19 (a few samples of this study predate the infection). Cell type and time point are not known. CDR3 protein: CASSVEREFYTGELFF. CDR3 DNA sequence: TGTGCCAGCAGCGTAGAAAGGGAATTCTACACCGGGGAGCTGTTTTTT. The complete variable domain, with remaining parts taken from reference TRBV9 and TRBJ2-2, reads DSGVTQTPKHLITATGQRVTLRCSPRSGDLSVYWYQQSLDQGLQFLIQYYNGEERAKGNILERFSAQQFPDLHSELNLSSLELGDSALYFCASSVEREFYTGELFFGEGSRLTVL.